This TCR beta chain was recorded in a study of cytomegalovirus exposure and HLA in healthy donors. The CDR3 totals 16 residues. From germline, CDR1 is LGHNA and CDR2 YSLEER. V lost 0 bases to trimming and J lost 4 bases, with 12 bases between them. The primer mix had 60 Vbeta and 13 Jbeta primers. The method was immunoSEQ multiplex PCR; TCRdb's version includes in-frame clones alone and lacks a portion of them. The sample consists of roughly 120,000 clones, roughly 80% of them appearing once. This clone was observed a few times. Sequenced: PBMCs. The receptor was isolated from a woman between 50 and 59 years old in good health and CMV-seropositive. The chain couples TRBV4-3 to TRBJ1-4, with a tentative D call TRBD1 (6 bases). In DNA form, the CDR3 reads TGCGCCAGCAGCCAAGATTGGACAGCACTTAATGAAAAACTGTTTTTT. Its protein product is CASSQDWTALNEKLFF.